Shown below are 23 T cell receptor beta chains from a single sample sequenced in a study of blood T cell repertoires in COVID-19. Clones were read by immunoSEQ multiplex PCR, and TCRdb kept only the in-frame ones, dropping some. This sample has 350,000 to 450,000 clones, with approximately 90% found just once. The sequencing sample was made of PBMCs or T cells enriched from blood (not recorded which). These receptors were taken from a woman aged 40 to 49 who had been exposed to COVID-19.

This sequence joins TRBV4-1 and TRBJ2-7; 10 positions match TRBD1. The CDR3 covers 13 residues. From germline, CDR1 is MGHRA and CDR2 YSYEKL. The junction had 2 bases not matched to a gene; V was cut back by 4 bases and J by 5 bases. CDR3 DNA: TGCGCCAGCAGCCCTGGACAGGGGGACGAGCAGTACTTC. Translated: CASSPGQGDEQYF.

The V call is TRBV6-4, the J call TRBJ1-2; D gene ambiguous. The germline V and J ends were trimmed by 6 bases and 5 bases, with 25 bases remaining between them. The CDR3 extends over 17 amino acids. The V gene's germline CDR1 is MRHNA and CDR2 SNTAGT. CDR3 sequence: CASSGHRRGFMVYGYTF. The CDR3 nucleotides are TGTGCCAGCAGCGGTCACCGTAGAGGGTTTATGGTTTATGGCTACACCTTC.

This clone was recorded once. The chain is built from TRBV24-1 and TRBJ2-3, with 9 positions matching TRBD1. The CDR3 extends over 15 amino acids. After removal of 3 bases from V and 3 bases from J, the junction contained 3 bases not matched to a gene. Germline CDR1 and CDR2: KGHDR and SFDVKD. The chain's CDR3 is CATSDPGTGTDTQYF. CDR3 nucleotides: TGTGCCACCAGTGATCCCGGGACAGGGACAGATACGCAGTATTTT.

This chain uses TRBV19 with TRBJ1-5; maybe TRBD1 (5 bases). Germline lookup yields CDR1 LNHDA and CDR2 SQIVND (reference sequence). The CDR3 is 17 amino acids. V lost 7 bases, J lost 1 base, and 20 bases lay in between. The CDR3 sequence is CASTRSGRGVSNQPQHF. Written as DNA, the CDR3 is TGTGCCAGTACCCGAAGTGGACGGGGGGTGAGCAATCAGCCCCAGCATTTT.

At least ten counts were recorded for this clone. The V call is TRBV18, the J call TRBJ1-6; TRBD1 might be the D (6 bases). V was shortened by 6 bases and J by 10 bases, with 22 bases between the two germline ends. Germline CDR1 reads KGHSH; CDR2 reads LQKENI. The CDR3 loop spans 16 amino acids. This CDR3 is CASSLKPPGAGSPLHF. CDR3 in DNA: TGTGCCAGCTCCCTAAAACCCCCAGGGGCTGGGTCACCCCTCCACTTT.

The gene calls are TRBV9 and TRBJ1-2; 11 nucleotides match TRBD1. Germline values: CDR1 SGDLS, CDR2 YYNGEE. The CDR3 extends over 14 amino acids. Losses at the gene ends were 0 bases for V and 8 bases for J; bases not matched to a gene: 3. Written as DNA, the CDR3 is TGTGCCAGCAGCGTAGAGGGACAGGGGGAGGGCTACACCTTC. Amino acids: CASSVEGQGEGYTF.

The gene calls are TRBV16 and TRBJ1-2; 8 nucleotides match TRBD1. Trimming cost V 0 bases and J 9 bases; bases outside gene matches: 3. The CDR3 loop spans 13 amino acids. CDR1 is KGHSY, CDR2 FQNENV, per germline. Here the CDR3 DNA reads TGTGCCAGCAGCCAATCAGGACAGGGTAGCTACACCTTC. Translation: CASSQSGQGSYTF. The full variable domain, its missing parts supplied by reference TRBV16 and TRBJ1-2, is GEEVAQTPKHLVRGEGQKAKLYCAPIKGHSYVFWYQQVLKNEFKFLISFQNENVFDETGMPKERFSAKCLPNSPCSLEIQATKLEDSAVYFCASSQSGQGSYTFGSGTRLTVV.

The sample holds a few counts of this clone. In DNA form, the CDR3 reads TGTGCCAGCCGGGACAGGGGGTTCACCGGGGAGCTGTTTTTT. As protein: CASRDRGFTGELFF. This rearrangement joins TRBV6-5 to TRBJ2-2; 11 bases line up with TRBD1. Germline CDR1 MNHEY, CDR2 SVGAGI. The trim removed 8 bases at V and 4 bases at J, leaving 3 bases unmatched. This CDR3 has 14 residues.

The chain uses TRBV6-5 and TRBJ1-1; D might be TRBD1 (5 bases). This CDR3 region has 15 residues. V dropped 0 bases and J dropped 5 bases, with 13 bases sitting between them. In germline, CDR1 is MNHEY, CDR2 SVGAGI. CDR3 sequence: CASSYSQTVTTEAFF. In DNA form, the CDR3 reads TGTGCCAGCAGTTACTCCCAGACAGTAACGACTGAAGCTTTCTTT.

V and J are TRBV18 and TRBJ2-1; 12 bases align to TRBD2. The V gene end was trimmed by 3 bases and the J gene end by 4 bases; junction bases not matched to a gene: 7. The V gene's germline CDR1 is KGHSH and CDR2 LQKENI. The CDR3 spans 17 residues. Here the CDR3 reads CASSPLRTSGKYNEQFF. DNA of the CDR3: TGTGCCAGCTCACCCCTTAGGACTAGCGGGAAATACAATGAGCAGTTCTTC.

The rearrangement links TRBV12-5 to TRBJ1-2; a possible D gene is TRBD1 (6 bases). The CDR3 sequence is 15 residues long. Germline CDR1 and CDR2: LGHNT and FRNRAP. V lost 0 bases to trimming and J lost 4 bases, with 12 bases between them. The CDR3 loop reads CASGLVPGHLYGYTF. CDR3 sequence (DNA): TGTGCTAGTGGTTTGGTCCCGGGACACCTCTATGGCTACACCTTC.

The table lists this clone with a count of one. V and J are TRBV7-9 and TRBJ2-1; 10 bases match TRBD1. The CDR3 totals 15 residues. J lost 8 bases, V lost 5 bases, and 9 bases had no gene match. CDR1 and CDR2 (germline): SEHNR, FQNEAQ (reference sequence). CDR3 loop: CASSRLRQGADEQFF. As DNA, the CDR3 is TGTGCCAGCAGCCGCCTCCGACAGGGGGCGGATGAGCAGTTCTTC.

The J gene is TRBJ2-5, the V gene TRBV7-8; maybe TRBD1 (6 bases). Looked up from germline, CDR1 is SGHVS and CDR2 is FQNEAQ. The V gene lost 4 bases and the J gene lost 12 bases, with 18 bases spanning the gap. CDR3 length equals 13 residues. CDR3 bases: TGTGCCAGCAGCTATCGGGACATCAACCCGGAGTACTTC. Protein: CASSYRDINPEYF.

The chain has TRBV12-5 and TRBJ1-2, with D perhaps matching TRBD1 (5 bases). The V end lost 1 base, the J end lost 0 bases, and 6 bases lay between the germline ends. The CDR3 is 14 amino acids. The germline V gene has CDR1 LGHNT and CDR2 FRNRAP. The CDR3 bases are TGTGCTAGTGGTTTGGGACAGACTAACTATGGCTACACCTTC. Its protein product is CASGLGQTNYGYTF.

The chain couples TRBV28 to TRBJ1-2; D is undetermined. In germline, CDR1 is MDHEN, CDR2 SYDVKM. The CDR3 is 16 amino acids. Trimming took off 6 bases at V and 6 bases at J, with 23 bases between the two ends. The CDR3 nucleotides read TGTGCCAGCAGCTTACCCGGGGTTCAACGGTCACATGGCTACACCTTC. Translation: CASSLPGVQRSHGYTF.

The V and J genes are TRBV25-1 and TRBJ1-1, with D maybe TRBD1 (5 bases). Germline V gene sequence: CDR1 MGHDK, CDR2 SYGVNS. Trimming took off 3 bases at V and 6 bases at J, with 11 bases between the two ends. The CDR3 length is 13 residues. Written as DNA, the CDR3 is TGTGCCAGCAGTGAGTTGTGGGGCTCTGAAGCTTTCTTT. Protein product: CASSELWGSEAFF.

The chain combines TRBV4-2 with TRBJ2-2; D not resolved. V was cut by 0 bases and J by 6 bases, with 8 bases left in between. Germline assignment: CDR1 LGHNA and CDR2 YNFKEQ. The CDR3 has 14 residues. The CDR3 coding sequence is TGTGCCAGCAGCCAAGAACTTGTGGCCGGGGAGCTGTTTTTT. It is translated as CASSQELVAGELFF.

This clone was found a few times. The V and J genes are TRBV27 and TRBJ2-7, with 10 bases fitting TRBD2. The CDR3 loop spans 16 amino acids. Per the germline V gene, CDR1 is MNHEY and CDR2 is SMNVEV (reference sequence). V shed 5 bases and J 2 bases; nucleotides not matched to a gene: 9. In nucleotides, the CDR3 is TGTGCCAGCAGTCCCCGCGGCACTAGCGGGGCCTACGAGCAGTACTTC. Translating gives CASSPRGTSGAYEQYF.

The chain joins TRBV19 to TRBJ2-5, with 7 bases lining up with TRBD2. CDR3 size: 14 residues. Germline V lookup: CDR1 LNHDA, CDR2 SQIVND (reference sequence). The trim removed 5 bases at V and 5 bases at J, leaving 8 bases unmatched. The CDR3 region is CASSRIGTTETQYF. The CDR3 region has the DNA TGTGCCAGTAGTCGAATCGGGACTACCGAGACCCAGTACTTC.

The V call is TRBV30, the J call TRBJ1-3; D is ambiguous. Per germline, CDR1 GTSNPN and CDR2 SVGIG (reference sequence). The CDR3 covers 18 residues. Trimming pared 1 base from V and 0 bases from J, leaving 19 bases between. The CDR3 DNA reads TGTGCCTGGAGTGCTGGGAGGTCCGGACTATTCTCTGGAAACACCATATATTTT. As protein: CAWSAGRSGLFSGNTIYF.

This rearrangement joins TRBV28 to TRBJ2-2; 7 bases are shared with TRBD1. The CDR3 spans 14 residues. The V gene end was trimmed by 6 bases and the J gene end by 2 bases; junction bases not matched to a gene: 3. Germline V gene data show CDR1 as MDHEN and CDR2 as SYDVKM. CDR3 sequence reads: CASRGGANTGELFF. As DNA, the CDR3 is TGTGCCAGCAGAGGGGGCGCAAACACCGGGGAGCTGTTTTTT.

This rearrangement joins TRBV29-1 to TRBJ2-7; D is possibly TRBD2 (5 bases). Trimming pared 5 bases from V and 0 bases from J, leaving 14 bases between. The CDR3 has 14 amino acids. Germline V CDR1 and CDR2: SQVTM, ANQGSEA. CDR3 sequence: CSVSRTQSSYEQYF. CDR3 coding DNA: TGCAGCGTTTCTAGGACTCAAAGCTCCTACGAGCAGTACTTC.

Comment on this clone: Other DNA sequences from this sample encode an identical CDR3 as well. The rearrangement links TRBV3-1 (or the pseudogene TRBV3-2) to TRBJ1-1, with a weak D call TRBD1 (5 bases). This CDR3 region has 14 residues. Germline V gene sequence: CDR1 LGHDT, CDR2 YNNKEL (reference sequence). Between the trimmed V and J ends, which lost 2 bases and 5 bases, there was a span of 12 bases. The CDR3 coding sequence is TGTGCCAGCAGCCAACCGGGGAGGGGAACTGAAGCTTTCTTT. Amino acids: CASSQPGRGTEAFF.